The 20 T cell receptor beta chains reported below all come from one sample, sequenced in a study of identical twins. Each CDR3 protein gets one entry after TCRdb re-called the 5' RACE reads with MiXCR. The sample yields under 900,000 distinct CDR3 sequences, approximately 13% seen once. This sample also appeared in a second study, on yellow fever vaccine responses in identical twins.

Sequenced material: PBMCs. These receptors all stem from a young woman in good health.

There are many counts of this clonotype. The chain joins TRBV29-1 to TRBJ1-2; D is unclear. V lost 4 bases and J 6 bases, leaving 12 bases between the germline ends. CDR1 SQVTM and CDR2 ANQGSEA come from the germline V gene. CDR3 size: 12 residues. The CDR3 reads CSVAKGSDGYTF. The CDR3 nucleotides read TGCAGCGTTGCGAAAGGGTCTGATGGCTACACCTTC.

This clonotype was counted a few times. This chain links TRBV20-1 with TRBJ2-1, with a weak D call TRBD2 (6 bases). Between the trimmed V and J ends, which lost 6 bases and 0 bases, there was a span of 12 bases. The CDR3 has 14 amino acids. CDR1 is DFQATT, CDR2 SNEGSKA, per germline (reference sequence). CDR3 sequence (DNA): TGCAGTGCAGCCGTAGCGGACTCCTACAATGAGCAGTTCTTC. This encodes CSAAVADSYNEQFF.

This chain links TRBV5-1 with TRBJ2-3, with D perhaps being TRBD1 or TRBD2 (7 bases each). The CDR3 loop spans 15 amino acids. CDR1 SGHRS and CDR2 YFSETQ come from the germline V gene. The V end lost 4 bases, the J end lost 2 bases, and 14 bases lay between the germline ends. This CDR3 reads CASSVTGDYTDTQYF. The CDR3 DNA sequence: TGCGCCAGCAGCGTTACAGGGGACTACACAGATACGCAGTATTTT.

This clonotype has a count of ten or more. The chain has TRBV12-3 or TRBV12-4 and TRBJ2-2; D is uncertain. There are 15 residues in the CDR3. Trimming stripped 3 bases from V and 5 bases from J, with 13 bases between. The chain's CDR3 is CASSFSVLRTGELFF. The CDR3 DNA reads TGTGCCAGCAGTTTCTCGGTCCTACGGACCGGGGAGCTGTTTTTT.

The sample holds a few counts of this clonotype. CDR3 loop: CATSRGMSGAPNTEAFF. CDR3 DNA sequence: TGTGCCACCAGCAGAGGAATGTCGGGGGCCCCGAACACTGAAGCTTTCTTT. J is TRBJ1-1 and V is TRBV15, with D perhaps matching TRBD1 (6 bases). V was cut by 1 base and J by 1 base, with 16 bases left in between. CDR1 and CDR2 from the germline V gene are LNHNV and YYDKDF (reference sequence). This CDR3 contains 17 residues.

This clonotype was picked up a small number of times. CDR3 nucleotide sequence: TGTGCCAGCAGCTTAGATAGCGGTACAGTGAACGGTGAGCAGTTCTTC. Encoded protein: CASSLDSGTVNGEQFF. The gene calls are TRBV7-9 and TRBJ2-1; weak D call: TRBD2 (6 bases). The CDR3 loop spans 16 amino acids. The V end was cut by 1 base, the J end by 9 bases, with 19 bases between. Germline V gene lookup returns CDR1 SEHNR and CDR2 FQNEAQ (reference sequence). The variable domain in full, with the rest retrieved from reference TRBV7-9 and TRBJ2-1, is DTGVSQNPRHKITKRGQNVTFRCDPISEHNRLYWYRQTLGQGPEFLTYFQNEAQLEKSRLLSDRFSAERPKGSFSTLEIQRTEQGDSAMYLCASSLDSGTVNGEQFFGPGTRLTVL.

This clonotype was detected a few times. This chain uses TRBV7-6 with TRBJ1-2; D not certain. This CDR3 is built from 14 residues. CDR1 is SGHVS, CDR2 FNYEAQ, per germline. Trimming shortened V by 1 base and J by 4 bases, and 10 bases separated the two germline ends. The CDR3 loop is CASSLDKGFYGYTF. CDR3 in DNA: TGTGCCAGCAGCTTAGATAAGGGATTCTATGGCTACACCTTC.

The rearrangement joins TRBV7-9 to TRBJ2-1; 12 bases match TRBD2. CDR3 length: 16 residues. J was trimmed by 4 bases and V by 4 bases; bases with no gene match: 5. Germline V gives CDR1 SEHNR, CDR2 FQNEAQ (reference sequence). CDR3 sequence (DNA): TGTGCCAGCAGCTCCACCGGACTAGCGGGGTACAATGAGCAGTTCTTC. Protein product: CASSSTGLAGYNEQFF. The full variable domain, completed using reference TRBV7-9 and TRBJ2-1, is DTGVSQNPRHKITKRGQNVTFRCDPISEHNRLYWYRQTLGQGPEFLTYFQNEAQLEKSRLLSDRFSAERPKGSFSTLEIQRTEQGDSAMYLCASSSTGLAGYNEQFFGPGTRLTVL.

The chain links TRBV11-1 to TRBJ2-3; 10 nucleotides align to TRBD1. The CDR3 runs to 16 residues. From germline, CDR1 is SGHAT and CDR2 FQDESV (reference sequence). V lost 2 bases, J lost 4 bases, and 6 bases stayed unmatched. The DNA for the CDR3 is TGTGCCAGCAGCTTACCGGACAGGGGGATGGCAGATACGCAGTATTTT. Translating gives CASSLPDRGMADTQYF. The whole variable domain, filled in from reference TRBV11-1 and TRBJ2-3, reads EAEVAQSPRYKITEKSQAVAFWCDPISGHATLYWYRQILGQGPELLVQFQDESVVDDSQLPKDRFSAERLKGVDSTLKIQPAELGDSAMYLCASSLPDRGMADTQYFGPGTRLTVL.

The rearrangement joins TRBV11-2 to TRBJ2-5; 10 bases agree with TRBD2. The ends lost 0 bases at V and 3 bases at J; junction bases unmatched: 10. This CDR3 is 18 amino acids long. The germline V gene has CDR1 SGHAT and CDR2 FQNNGV. The CDR3 spells CASSLEARASGRKETQYF. The CDR3 nucleotides read TGTGCCAGCAGCTTAGAGGCCCGGGCTAGCGGGAGAAAAGAGACCCAGTACTTC.

The table lists this clonotype with many counts. The rearrangement uses TRBV7-2 and TRBJ1-5; D is ambiguous. V was trimmed by 3 bases and J by 3 bases, leaving 6 bases between them. The V gene's germline CDR1 is SGHTA and CDR2 FQGNSA. This CDR3 comprises 13 residues. Here the CDR3 DNA reads TGTGCCAGCAGCTTCCAGGACAATCAGCCCCAGCATTTT. Translated, it gives CASSFQDNQPQHF.

This clonotype was counted only a few times. The gene calls are TRBV29-1 and TRBJ2-3; TRBD2 matches at 9 bases. CDR1 is SQVTM and CDR2 is ANQGSEA in the germline V gene. CDR3 size: 14 residues. V lost 4 bases to trimming and J lost 1 base; unmatched junction nucleotides: 3. CDR3 nucleotide sequence: TGCAGCGTTGCTGAGCGGGGGGGCACAGATACGCAGTATTTT. Protein: CSVAERGGTDTQYF.

This clonotype was found a few times. The genes are TRBV4-1 and TRBJ1-2; D unresolved. Germline V gene sequence: CDR1 MGHRA, CDR2 YSYEKL. Trimming cost V 1 base and J 7 bases, with 16 bases left between them. This CDR3 has 15 amino acids. CDR3 residues: CASSQGSLGSGGYTF. As DNA, the CDR3 is TGCGCCAGCAGCCAAGGAAGTTTAGGTTCTGGTGGCTACACCTTC.

The chain couples TRBV27 to TRBJ2-1; perhaps TRBD1 as D (6 bases). The CDR3 has 15 amino acids. Germline-derived CDR1 and CDR2 are MNHEY and SMNVEV (reference sequence). The V and J ends lost 3 bases and 3 bases respectively, with 12 bases between them. CDR3 DNA: TGTGCCAGCAGTTTTGGTCAGGGGCGCTACAATGAGCAGTTCTTC. As protein: CASSFGQGRYNEQFF.

This clonotype has just a few counts. V is TRBV6-1 and J is TRBJ2-1; possible D gene TRBD1, 5 bases. The V and J ends lost 5 bases and 8 bases respectively, with 28 bases between them. Germline CDR1 reads MNHNS; CDR2 reads SASEGT. The CDR3 spans 18 residues. CDR3 DNA sequence: TGTGCCAGCAGTCCACGTGGGTATGGGGCAGGTAATTCGGATGAGCAGTTCTTC. Protein sequence: CASSPRGYGAGNSDEQFF.

The rearrangement joins TRBV18 to TRBJ2-5; D gene uncertain. The germline V gene encodes CDR1 KGHSH and CDR2 LQKENI. The CDR3 contains 14 residues. Deletions cut 5 bases from V and 1 base from J, with 11 bases between. The CDR3 here is CASSVSEIQETQYF. CDR3 nucleotides: TGTGCCAGCTCAGTTTCAGAAATCCAAGAGACCCAGTACTTC.

The CDR3 sequence: CASSFRTGVKGYTF. In nucleotides, the CDR3 is TGTGCCAGCAGCTTTAGGACAGGAGTGAAAGGCTACACCTTC. This rearrangement joins TRBV12-3 or TRBV12-4 to TRBJ1-2, with TRBD1 matching 7 bases. J lost 8 bases, V lost 6 bases, and 12 bases had no gene match. The CDR3 contains 14 residues.

In this sample, this clonotype turned up a few times. The CDR3 bases are TGTGCCATCAGTGAGGTCTCAGGCGGAAACACCGGGGAGCTGTTTTTT. Protein product: CAISEVSGGNTGELFF. The chain combines TRBV10-3 with TRBJ2-2; no clear D. The CDR3 runs 16 residues. V lost 2 bases to trimming and J lost 2 bases, with 12 bases between them. The V gene's germline CDR1 is ENHRY and CDR2 SYGVKD.

The genes are TRBV7-8 and TRBJ1-1; TRBD1 matches at 7 bases. Per the germline V gene, CDR1 is SGHVS and CDR2 is FQNEAQ. This CDR3 has 14 residues. Trimming took 6 bases from V and 4 from J; bases not matched to a gene: 8. The CDR3 DNA reads as TGTGCCAGCAGAAAAACTACAGGGGCCACTGAAGCTTTCTTT. Its translation is CASRKTTGATEAFF.

This clonotype has more than one count but fewer than ten. V usage is TRBV5-1 and J usage is TRBJ1-2, with D perhaps matching TRBD1 (6 bases). CDR3 length equals 15 residues. Germline values: CDR1 SGHRS, CDR2 YFSETQ. With 1 base removed from V and 3 bases from J, the gap between germline ends came to 13 bases. The CDR3 loop reads CASSLRAGADYGYTF. Here the CDR3 DNA reads TGCGCCAGCAGCTTGAGGGCAGGGGCGGACTATGGCTACACCTTC.